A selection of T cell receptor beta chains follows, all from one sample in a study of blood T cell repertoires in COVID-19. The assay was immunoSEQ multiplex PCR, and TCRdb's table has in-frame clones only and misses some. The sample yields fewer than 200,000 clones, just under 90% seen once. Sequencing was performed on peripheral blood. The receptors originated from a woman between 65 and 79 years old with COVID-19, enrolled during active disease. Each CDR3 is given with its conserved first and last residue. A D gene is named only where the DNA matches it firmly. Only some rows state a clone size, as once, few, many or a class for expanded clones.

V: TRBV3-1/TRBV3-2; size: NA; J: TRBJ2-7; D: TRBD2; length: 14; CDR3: CASSQAGGSYEQYF; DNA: TGTGCCAGCAGCCAAGCGGGGGGCTCCTACGAGCAGTACTTC
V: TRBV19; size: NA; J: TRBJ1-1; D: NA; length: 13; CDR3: CASSIVSRGEAFF; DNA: TGTGCCAGTAGTATAGTAAGCAGGGGTGAAGCTTTCTTT
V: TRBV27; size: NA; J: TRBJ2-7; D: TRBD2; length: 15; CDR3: CASSLKPSGSGEQYF; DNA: TGTGCCAGCAGTTTAAAGCCTAGCGGGAGTGGTGAGCAGTACTTC
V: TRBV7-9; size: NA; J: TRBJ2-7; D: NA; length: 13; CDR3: CASSFDRVYEQYF; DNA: TGTGCCAGCAGCTTCGATAGAGTCTACGAGCAGTACTTC
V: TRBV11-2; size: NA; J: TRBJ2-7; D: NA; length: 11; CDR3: CASSLGDSKLF; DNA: TGTGCCAGCAGCTTGGGGGACTCGAAGCTCTTC
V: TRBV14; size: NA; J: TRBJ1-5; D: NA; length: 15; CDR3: CASSQPRGLNQPQHF; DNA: TGTGCCAGCAGCCAACCCCGGGGTCTTAATCAGCCCCAGCATTTT
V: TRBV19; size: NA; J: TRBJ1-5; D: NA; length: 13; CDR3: CASSPSARQPQHF; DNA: TGTGCCAGTAGTCCCTCCGCTCGGCAGCCCCAGCATTTT
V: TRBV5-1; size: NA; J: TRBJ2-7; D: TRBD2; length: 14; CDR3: CASSSAGGPHEQYF; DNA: TGCGCCAGCAGCTCAGCGGGAGGGCCCCACGAGCAGTACTTC
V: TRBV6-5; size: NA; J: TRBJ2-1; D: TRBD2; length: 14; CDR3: CASRIAGSYNEQFF; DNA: TGTGCCAGCAGGATAGCGGGGTCCTACAATGAGCAGTTCTTC
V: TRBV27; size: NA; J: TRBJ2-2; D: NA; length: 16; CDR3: CASSLFSQGGTGELFF; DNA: TGTGCCAGCAGTTTATTCTCTCAGGGTGGCACCGGGGAGCTGTTTTTT
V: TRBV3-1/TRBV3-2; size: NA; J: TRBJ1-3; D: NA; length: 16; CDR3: CASSQRIGTTGNTIYF; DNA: TGTGCCAGCAGCCAAAGAATCGGGACAACTGGAAACACCATATATTTT
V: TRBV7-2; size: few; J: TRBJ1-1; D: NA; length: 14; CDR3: CASSFIWGAAEAFF; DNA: TGTGCCAGCAGCTTCATTTGGGGAGCGGCTGAAGCTTTCTTT
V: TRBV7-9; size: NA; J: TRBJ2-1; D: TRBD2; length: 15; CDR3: CASSPGLGSYNEQFF; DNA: TGTGCCAGCAGCCCGGGACTAGGCTCCTACAATGAGCAGTTCTTC
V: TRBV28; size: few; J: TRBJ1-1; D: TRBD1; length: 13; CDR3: CATGTARNTEAFF; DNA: TGTGCCACCGGGACAGCTAGGAACACTGAAGCTTTCTTT
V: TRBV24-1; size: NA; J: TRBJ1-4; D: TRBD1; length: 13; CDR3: CATSGPGGEKLFF; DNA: TGTGCCACCAGTGGACCAGGGGGGGAAAAACTGTTTTTT
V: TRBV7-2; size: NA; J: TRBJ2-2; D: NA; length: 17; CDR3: CASSLGDFSTNTGELFF; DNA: TGTGCCAGCAGCTTAGGGGACTTTTCGACGAACACCGGGGAGCTGTTTTTT
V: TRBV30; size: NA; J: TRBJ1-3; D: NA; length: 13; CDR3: CAWSWEDGNTIYF; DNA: TGTGCCTGGAGTTGGGAGGATGGAAACACCATATATTTT
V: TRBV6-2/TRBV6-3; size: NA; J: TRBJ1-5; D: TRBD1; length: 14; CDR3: CASSPTGANQPQHF; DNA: TGTGCCAGCAGTCCAACAGGGGCGAATCAGCCCCAGCATTTT
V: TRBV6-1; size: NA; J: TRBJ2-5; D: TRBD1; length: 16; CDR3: CASSEWGQGRQETQYF; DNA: TGTGCCAGCAGTGAATGGGGACAGGGGCGTCAAGAGACCCAGTACTTC
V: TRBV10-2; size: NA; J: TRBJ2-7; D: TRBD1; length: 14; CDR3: CASTATGSSYEQYF; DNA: TGCGCCAGCACCGCGACAGGGTCAAGCTACGAGCAGTACTTC
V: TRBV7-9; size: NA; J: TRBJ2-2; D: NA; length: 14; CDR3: CASSLKGMGQELFF; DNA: TGTGCCAGCAGCTTAAAGGGAATGGGGCAGGAGCTGTTTTTT
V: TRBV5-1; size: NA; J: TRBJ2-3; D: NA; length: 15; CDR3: CASSQEDSLTDTQYF; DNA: TGCGCCAGCAGCCAAGAGGACAGTTTGACAGATACGCAGTATTTT
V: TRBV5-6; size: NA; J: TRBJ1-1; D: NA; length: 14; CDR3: CASSRGSGGTEAFF; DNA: TGTGCCAGCAGCCGGGGGTCCGGGGGAACTGAAGCTTTCTTT
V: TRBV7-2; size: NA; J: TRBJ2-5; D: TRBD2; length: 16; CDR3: CASSPRTSGFQETQYF; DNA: TGTGCCAGCAGCCCCCGGACTAGCGGGTTCCAAGAGACCCAGTACTTC
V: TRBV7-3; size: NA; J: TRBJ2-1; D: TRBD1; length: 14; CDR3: CASSLTDRNNEQFF; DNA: TGTGCCAGCAGCTTAACGGACAGGAACAATGAGCAGTTCTTC
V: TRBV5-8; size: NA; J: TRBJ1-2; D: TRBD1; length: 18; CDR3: CASSLDSTSTGVVYGYTF; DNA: TGTGCCAGCAGCTTGGATTCCACGTCGACAGGGGTGGTCTATGGCTACACCTTC
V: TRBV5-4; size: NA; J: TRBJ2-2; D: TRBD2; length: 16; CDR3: CASSLGLAGDTGELFF; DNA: TGTGCCAGCAGCTTAGGACTAGCGGGAGACACCGGGGAGCTGTTTTTT
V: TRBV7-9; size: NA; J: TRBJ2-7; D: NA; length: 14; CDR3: CASSQTGMAYEQYF; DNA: TGTGCCAGCAGCCAAACCGGGATGGCCTACGAGCAGTACTTC
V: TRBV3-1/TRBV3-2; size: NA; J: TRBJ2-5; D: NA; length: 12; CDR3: CASSRAAETQYF; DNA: TGTGCCAGCAGCCGCGCGGCGGAGACCCAGTACTTC
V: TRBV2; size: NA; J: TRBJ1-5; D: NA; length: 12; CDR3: CASTDINQPQHF; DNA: TGTGCCAGCACGGACATCAATCAGCCCCAGCATTTT
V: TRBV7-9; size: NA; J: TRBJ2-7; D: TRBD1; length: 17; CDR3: CASSEGTGGGLPYEQYF; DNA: TGTGCCAGCAGCGAAGGGACAGGGGGAGGACTTCCCTACGAGCAGTACTTC
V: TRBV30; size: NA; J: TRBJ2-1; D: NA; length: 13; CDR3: CAWSSQRASYKFF; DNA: TGTGCCTGGAGTTCACAACGAGCTAGTTACAAGTTCTTC
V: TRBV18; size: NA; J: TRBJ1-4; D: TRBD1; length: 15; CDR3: CASSPYGTGREKLFF; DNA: TGTGCCAGCTCACCCTACGGGACAGGTAGAGAAAAACTGTTTTTT
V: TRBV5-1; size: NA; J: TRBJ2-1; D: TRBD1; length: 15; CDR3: CASSPGQIYDNEQFF; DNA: TGCGCCAGCAGCCCGGGACAGATTTACGACAATGAGCAGTTCTTC
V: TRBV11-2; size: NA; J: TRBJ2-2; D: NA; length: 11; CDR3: CASSRAGELFF; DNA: TGTGCCAGCAGCCGCGCCGGGGAGCTGTTTTTT
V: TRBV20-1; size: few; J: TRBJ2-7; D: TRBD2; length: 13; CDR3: CSASSGSLYEQYF; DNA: TGCAGTGCTAGTAGCGGGAGTCTCTACGAGCAGTACTTC
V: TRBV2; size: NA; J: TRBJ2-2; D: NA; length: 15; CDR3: CASSGGPTNTGELFF; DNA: TGTGCCAGCAGTGGGGGGCCAACGAACACCGGGGAGCTGTTTTTT
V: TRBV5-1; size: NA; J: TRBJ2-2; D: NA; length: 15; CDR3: CASSLRGLGTGELFF; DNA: TGCGCCAGCAGCTTAAGGGGTTTGGGCACCGGGGAGCTGTTTTTT
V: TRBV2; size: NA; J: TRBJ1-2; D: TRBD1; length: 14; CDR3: CATEQGAPNYGYTF; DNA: TGTGCCACAGAACAGGGGGCCCCTAACTATGGCTACACCTTC
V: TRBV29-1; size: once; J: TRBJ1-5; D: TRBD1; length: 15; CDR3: CSVRGTGGSQGPQHF; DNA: TGCAGCGTGCGCGGGACAGGGGGCTCGCAGGGGCCCCAGCATTTT
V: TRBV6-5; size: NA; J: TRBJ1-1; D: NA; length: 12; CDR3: CASNPTSVEAFF; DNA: TGTGCCAGTAACCCGACCAGCGTTGAAGCTTTCTTT
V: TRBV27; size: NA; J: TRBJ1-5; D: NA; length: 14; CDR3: CASSFMGGDQPQHF; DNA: TGTGCCAGCAGTTTTATGGGAGGGGATCAGCCCCAGCATTTT